The next 8 T cell receptor beta chains were all read from a single sample in a study of blood T cell repertoires in COVID-19 (dated by TCRdb to about 2020). Libraries were built with the immunoSEQ multiplex PCR assay. TCRdb obtained this table from immuneACCESS and retained in-frame rearrangements with V and J assigned. These tables miss some clones; where compared with another copy, unresolved V genes account for less than half of the shortfall, and the remainder is unexplained. Across this sample there are 110,000 to 150,000 clones, with about four fifths seen only once. Around 1.6% of the sample lies in the top ten. Sequences were obtained from PBMCs or T cells enriched from blood (not recorded which). These receptors originate from a woman younger than 35 who had been exposed to COVID-19.

V usage is TRBV11-2 and J usage is TRBJ2-3; 11 bases are a match to TRBD2. In germline, CDR1 is SGHAT, CDR2 FQNNGV. The CDR3 is 16 residues long. Unmatched junction bases numbered 5, after V lost 4 bases and J lost 2 bases. CDR3 region: CASSSVAGGNTDTQYF. The CDR3 DNA is TGTGCCAGCAGCTCCGTAGCGGGAGGGAACACAGATACGCAGTATTTT. The full variable domain, completed using reference TRBV11-2 and TRBJ2-3, is EAGVAQSPRYKIIEKRQSVAFWCNPISGHATLYWYQQILGQGPKLLIQFQNNGVVDDSQLPKDRFSAERLKGVDSTLKIQPAKLEDSAVYLCASSSVAGGNTDTQYFGPGTRLTVL.

J is TRBJ2-7 and V is TRBV27, with D tentatively TRBD1 (6 bases). CDR1 and CDR2 from the germline V gene are MNHEY and SMNVEV (reference sequence). The V and J ends lost 2 bases and 2 bases respectively, with 22 bases between them. There are 18 residues in the CDR3. This CDR3 is CASSLTHTVTGFPYEQYF. CDR3 nucleotides: TGTGCCAGCAGTTTAACACACACGGTGACAGGCTTCCCCTACGAGCAGTACTTC.

J is TRBJ1-2 and V is TRBV4-2; TRBD1 aligns across 7 bases. The V and J ends lost 4 bases and 5 bases, in that order; junction bases with no gene match: 13. From germline, CDR1 is LGHNA and CDR2 YNFKEQ. This CDR3 region has 16 residues. The CDR3 region is CASSPRQGAGGYGYTF. The CDR3 nucleotides read TGTGCCAGCAGCCCCCGACAGGGAGCCGGAGGGTATGGCTACACCTTC.

The chain has TRBV15 and TRBJ2-3, with 7 bases identical to TRBD2. Germline CDR1 and CDR2: LNHNV and YYDKDF (reference sequence). CDR3 length: 14 amino acids. The J segment lost 5 bases and the V segment lost 5 bases, leaving 7 bases of the junction unmatched. DNA of the CDR3: TGTGCCACCAGCCCCCTGGGGGAGGGAGATACGCAGTATTTT. Its translation: CATSPLGEGDTQYF.

The chain links TRBV28 to TRBJ2-5; 14 bases are a match to TRBD2. The CDR3 length is 16 residues. The germline V gene has CDR1 MDHEN and CDR2 SYDVKM. The V segment lost 6 bases and the J segment 1 base; nucleotides outside the gene matches: 4. The DNA for the CDR3 is TGTGCCAGCAGCCTCGGACTAGCGGGAGGCCAAGAGACCCAGTACTTC. Residues: CASSLGLAGGQETQYF.

CDR3 protein: CASREGANTVSEAFF. The CDR3 DNA is TGTGCCAGCAGGGAGGGGGCGAACACAGTCTCTGAAGCTTTCTTT. This chain connects TRBV6-5 to TRBJ1-1; 7 bases align to TRBD1. Germline trimming cut 6 bases from V and 6 bases from J; bases unmatched to any gene: 13. CDR3 length: 15 residues. Germline V gene lookup returns CDR1 MNHEY and CDR2 SVGAGI.

This CDR3 is CASSFPGQHYEQYF. As DNA, the CDR3 is TGTGCCAGCAGCTTCCCTGGACAGCACTACGAGCAGTACTTC. The V call is TRBV5-4, the J call TRBJ2-7; the D gene is possibly TRBD1 (6 bases). Trimming took off 2 bases at V and 3 bases at J, with 12 bases between the two ends. The CDR3 has 14 amino acids. Germline V gene sequence: CDR1 SGHNT, CDR2 YYREEE (reference sequence).

The CDR3 DNA follows: TGTGCCAGCAGTTGGAGGGTTCGCGACACTGAAGCTTTCTTT. Residues: CASSWRVRDTEAFF. This chain connects TRBV2 to TRBJ1-1; D is uncertain. This CDR3 comprises 14 residues. Trimming cost V 5 bases and J 3 bases, with 13 bases left between them. Germline V gene sequence: CDR1 SNHLY, CDR2 FYNNEI.